This T cell receptor beta chain emerged from a study of control samples from healthy donors and cancer patients. The CDR3 consists of 17 residues. From germline, CDR1 is MDHEN and CDR2 SYDVKM. V shed 7 bases and J 1 base; nucleotides not matched to a gene: 13. This table comes from immunoSEQ multiplex PCR, and its TCRdb copy is limited to in-frame clones, with some not included. The sample includes some 130,000 clones, roughly 90% seen only once; the top ten take roughly 1.9%. Sequenced sample: blood. The V call is TRBV28, the J call TRBJ1-5, with TRBD1 identical over 7 bases. This clonotype originated in a woman between 50 and 59 years old in good health. The CDR3 region has the DNA TGTGCCAGCACCCCTTACCGTAGGGGGCGCAGCAATCAGCCCCAGCATTTT. Protein: CASTPYRRGRSNQPQHF.